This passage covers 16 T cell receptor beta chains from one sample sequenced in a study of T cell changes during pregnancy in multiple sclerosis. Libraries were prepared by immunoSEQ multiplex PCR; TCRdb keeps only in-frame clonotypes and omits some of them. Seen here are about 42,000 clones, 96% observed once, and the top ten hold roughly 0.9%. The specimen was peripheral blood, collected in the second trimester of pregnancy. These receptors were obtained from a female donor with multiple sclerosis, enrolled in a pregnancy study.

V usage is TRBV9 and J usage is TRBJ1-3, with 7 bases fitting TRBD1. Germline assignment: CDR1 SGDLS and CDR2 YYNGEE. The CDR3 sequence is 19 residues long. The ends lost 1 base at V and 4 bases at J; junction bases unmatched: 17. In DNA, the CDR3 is TGTGCCAGCAGCGTACAAGGGTGGAACAGGGGTGGCGCCGGAAACACCATATATTTT. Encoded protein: CASSVQGWNRGGAGNTIYF.

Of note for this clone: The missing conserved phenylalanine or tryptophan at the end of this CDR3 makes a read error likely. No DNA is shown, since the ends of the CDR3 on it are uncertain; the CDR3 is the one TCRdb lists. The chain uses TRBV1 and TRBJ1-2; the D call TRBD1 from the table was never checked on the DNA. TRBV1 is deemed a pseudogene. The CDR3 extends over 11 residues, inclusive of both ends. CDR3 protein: CTSSQDRLGLL.

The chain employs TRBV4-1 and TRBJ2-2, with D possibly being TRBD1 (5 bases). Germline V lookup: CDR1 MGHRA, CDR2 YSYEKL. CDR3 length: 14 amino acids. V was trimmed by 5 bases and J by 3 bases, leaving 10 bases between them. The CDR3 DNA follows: TGCGCCAGCAGCTTCCGACAGTACACCGGGGAGCTGTTTTTT. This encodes CASSFRQYTGELFF.

The CDR3 nucleotides are TGTGCCAGCAGCTTAGTCCCCAGAGAGACCCAGTACTTC. Its translation: CASSLVPRETQYF. The chain combines TRBV7-2 with TRBJ2-5; D not resolved. The ends were cut back, 1 base at V and 4 bases at J, with 7 bases in the middle. The CDR3 length is 13 residues. CDR1 and CDR2 (germline): SGHTA, FQGNSA.

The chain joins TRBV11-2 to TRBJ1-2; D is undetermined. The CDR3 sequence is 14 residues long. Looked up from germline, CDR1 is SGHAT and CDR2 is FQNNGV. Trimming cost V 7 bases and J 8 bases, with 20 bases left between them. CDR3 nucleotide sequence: TGTGCCAGCACCCCGCCTTGGAAAACGGGGGGCTACACCTTC. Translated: CASTPPWKTGGYTF. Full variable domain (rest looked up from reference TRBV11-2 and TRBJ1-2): EAGVAQSPRYKIIEKRQSVAFWCNPISGHATLYWYQQILGQGPKLLIQFQNNGVVDDSQLPKDRFSAERLKGVDSTLKIQPAKLEDSAVYLCASTPPWKTGGYTFGSGTRLTVV.

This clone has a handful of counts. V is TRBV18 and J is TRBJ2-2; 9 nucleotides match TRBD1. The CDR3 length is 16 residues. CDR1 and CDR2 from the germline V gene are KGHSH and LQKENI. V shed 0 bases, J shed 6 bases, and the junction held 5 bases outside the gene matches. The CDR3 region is CASSPPHRGPAGELFF. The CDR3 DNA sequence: TGTGCCAGCTCACCACCGCACAGGGGGCCGGCCGGGGAGCTGTTTTTT.

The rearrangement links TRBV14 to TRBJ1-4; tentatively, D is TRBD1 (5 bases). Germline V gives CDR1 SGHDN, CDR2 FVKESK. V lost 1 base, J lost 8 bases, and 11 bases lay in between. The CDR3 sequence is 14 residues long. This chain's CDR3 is CASSQAGVREKLFF. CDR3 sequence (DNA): TGTGCCAGCAGCCAAGCGGGGGTGAGGGAAAAACTGTTTTTT.

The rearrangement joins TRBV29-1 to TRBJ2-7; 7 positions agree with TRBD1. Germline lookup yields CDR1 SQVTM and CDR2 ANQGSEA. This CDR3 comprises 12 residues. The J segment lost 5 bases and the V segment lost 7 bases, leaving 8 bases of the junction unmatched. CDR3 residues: CSAQRTGNEQYF. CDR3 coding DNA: TGCAGCGCCCAAAGGACAGGCAACGAGCAGTACTTC.

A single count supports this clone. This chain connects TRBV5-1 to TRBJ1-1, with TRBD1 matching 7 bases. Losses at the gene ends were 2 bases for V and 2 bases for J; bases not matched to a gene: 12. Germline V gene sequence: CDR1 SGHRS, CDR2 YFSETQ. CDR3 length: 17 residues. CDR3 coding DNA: TGCGCCAGCAGCTTTCACGGTTCACGGACAGGAAACACTGAAGCTTTCTTT. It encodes CASSFHGSRTGNTEAFF.

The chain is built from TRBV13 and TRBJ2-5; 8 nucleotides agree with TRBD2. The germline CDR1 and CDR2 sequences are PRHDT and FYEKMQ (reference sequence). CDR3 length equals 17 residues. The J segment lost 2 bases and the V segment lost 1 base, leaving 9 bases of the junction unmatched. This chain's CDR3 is CASSLDASGFLQETQYF. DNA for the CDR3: TGTGCCAGCAGCTTAGACGCTAGCGGGTTTCTACAAGAGACCCAGTACTTC.

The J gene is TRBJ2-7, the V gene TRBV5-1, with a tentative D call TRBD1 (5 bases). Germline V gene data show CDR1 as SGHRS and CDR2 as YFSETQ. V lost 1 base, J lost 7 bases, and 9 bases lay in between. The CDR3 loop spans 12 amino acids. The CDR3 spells CASSLTPGEQYF. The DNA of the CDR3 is TGCGCCAGCAGCTTGACCCCAGGGGAGCAGTACTTC.

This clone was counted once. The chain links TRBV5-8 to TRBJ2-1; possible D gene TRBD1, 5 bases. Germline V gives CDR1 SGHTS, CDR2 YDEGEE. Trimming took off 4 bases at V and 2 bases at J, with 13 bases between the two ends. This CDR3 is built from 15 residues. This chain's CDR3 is CASSADRAPYNEQFF. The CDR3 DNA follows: TGTGCCAGCAGCGCCGACAGAGCACCCTACAATGAGCAGTTCTTC.

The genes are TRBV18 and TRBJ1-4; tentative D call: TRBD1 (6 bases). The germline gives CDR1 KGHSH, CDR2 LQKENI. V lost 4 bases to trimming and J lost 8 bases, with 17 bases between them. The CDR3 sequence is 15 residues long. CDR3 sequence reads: CASSLQGSAGEKLFF. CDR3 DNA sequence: TGTGCCAGCTCACTCCAGGGGTCAGCTGGAGAAAAACTGTTTTTT.

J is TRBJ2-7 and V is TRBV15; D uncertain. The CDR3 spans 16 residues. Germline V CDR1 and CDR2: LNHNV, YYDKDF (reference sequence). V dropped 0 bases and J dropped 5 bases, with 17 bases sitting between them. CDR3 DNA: TGTGCCACCAGCAGAGATTTTAATCGGGTATTCCACGAGCAGTACTTC. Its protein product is CATSRDFNRVFHEQYF.

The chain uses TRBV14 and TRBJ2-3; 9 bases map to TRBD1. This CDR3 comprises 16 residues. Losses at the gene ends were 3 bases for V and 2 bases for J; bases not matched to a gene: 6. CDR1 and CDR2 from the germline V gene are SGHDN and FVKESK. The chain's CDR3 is CASSHLQGAYTDTQYF. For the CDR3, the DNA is TGTGCCAGCAGCCACCTACAGGGGGCTTACACAGATACGCAGTATTTT.

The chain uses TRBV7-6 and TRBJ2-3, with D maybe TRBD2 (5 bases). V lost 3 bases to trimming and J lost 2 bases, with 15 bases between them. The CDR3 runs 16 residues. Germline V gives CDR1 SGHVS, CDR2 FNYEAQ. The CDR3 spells CASSFAEAGDTDTQYF. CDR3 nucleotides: TGTGCCAGCAGCTTTGCCGAGGCCGGGGACACAGATACGCAGTATTTT.